This is a list of T cell receptor beta chains from one sample in a study of T cell repertoires in cytomegalovirus infection. MiXCR, applied by TCRdb to the reads, yields one record per CDR3 protein. The repertoire has hundreds of thousands of distinct CDR3 sequences, around 30% of them found once; the top ten carry roughly 15%. For these TCRs, the target antigens are not known. This specimen consisted of cultured PBMCs, obtained from culture after CMV antigen stimulation. The receptors come from a human donor in good health (CMV status not recorded). Some clones in this sample may be carry-over from other donors' samples. CDR3s include the opening cysteine and the closing phenylalanine or tryptophan. A D gene is named only where the DNA matches it firmly. Clone size is shown for a subset of rows, as once, few, many or a class of expanded clone.

CDR3 DNA | CDR3 protein | V gene | clone size | J gene | D gene
TGTGCCAGCAGCCTGACTAGCGGAACAGAGACCCAGTACTTC | CASSLTSGTETQYF | TRBV5-4 | . | TRBJ2-5 | TRBD2
TGTGCCAGCAGTTACGGGGGGGCGAACTACAATGAGCAGTTCTTC | CASSYGGANYNEQFF | TRBV6-6 | . | TRBJ2-1 | .
TGTGCCAGCAGTGGACAGGGGGTGGCTGAGCAGTTCTTC | CASSGQGVAEQFF | TRBV2 | . | TRBJ2-1 | TRBD1
TGTGCCAGCAGCTTAGGGGAACAGGGGTATAGCAATCAGCCCCAGCATTTT | CASSLGEQGYSNQPQHF | TRBV7-8 | few | TRBJ1-5 | TRBD1
TGTGCCAGCAGTTGGGGGGCTAGCGGATCCACATGGGAGACCCAGTACTTC | CASSWGASGSTWETQYF | TRBV28 | few | TRBJ2-5 | .
TGTGCTACCACCTCTGGCTTCGGGAGGGTGGATACGCAGTATTTT | CATTSGFGRVDTQYF | TRBV7-2 | . | TRBJ2-3 | TRBD2
TGTGCCAGTAGTCCCCGTCAACGGAAAAACATTCAGTACTTC | CASSPRQRKNIQYF | TRBV19 | . | TRBJ2-4 | .
TGTGCCAGCAGCTTATACAGGGGAGGCCGCGGGGAGCTGTTTTTT | CASSLYRGGRGELFF | TRBV7-9 | . | TRBJ2-2 | .
TGTGCCAGCAGCTTACAGAGCGATTCGCCCCCAGATACGCAGTATTTT | CASSLQSDSPPDTQYF | TRBV7-2 | few | TRBJ2-3 | .
TGTGCCAGCAGCCTAGGGGGGGCCAACTATGGCTACACCTTC | CASSLGGANYGYTF | TRBV7-2 | many | TRBJ1-2 | .
TGCGCCAGCAGCCAAGCAGTGACAGACTACGAGCAGTACTTC | CASSQAVTDYEQYF | TRBV4-1 | . | TRBJ2-7 | .
TGTGCAGGTTCAGAAGCGCGCCAAGAGACCCAGTACTTC | CAGSEARQETQYF | TRBV18 | . | TRBJ2-5 | .
TGTGCCAGCACCCTTCCCACGGGGTACGGGGAGCTGTTTTTT | CASTLPTGYGELFF | TRBV7-2 | many | TRBJ2-2 | .
TGTGCCTCCCGAAGGACAGGAGTCGGCAATCAGCCCCAGCATTTT | CASRRTGVGNQPQHF | TRBV15 | . | TRBJ1-5 | TRBD1
TGTGCCAGTAGCGAGGGACTAGCGGACAATGAGCAGTTCTTC | CASSEGLADNEQFF | TRBV19 | . | TRBJ2-1 | TRBD2
TGTGCCAGCAGCTTATGGGACAGAAGTAATGAAAAACTGTTTTTT | CASSLWDRSNEKLFF | TRBV7-8 | many | TRBJ1-4 | TRBD1
TGTGCCAGCAGTTCCTTAGCGGCGAGCTCCTACAATGAGCAGTTCTTC | CASSSLAASSYNEQFF | TRBV12-3/TRBV12-4 | few | TRBJ2-1 | .
TGTGCCAGCAGCGTAGTGGGGGGGTCTGACGAGCAGTACTTC | CASSVVGGSDEQYF | TRBV9 | . | TRBJ2-7 | TRBD2
TGTGCCAGCAGCTTAATGACGTTCACTGAAGCTTTCTTT | CASSLMTFTEAFF | TRBV7-2 | many | TRBJ1-1 | .
TGTGCCAGCAGCTTAGCCCAGCGGGAGACAGATACGCAGTATTTT | CASSLAQRETDTQYF | TRBV7-2 | . | TRBJ2-3 | TRBD2
TGTGCCAGCAGCCAAGGTCGCGGGAGTCTTTACAATGAGCAGTTCTTC | CASSQGRGSLYNEQFF | TRBV4-2 | few | TRBJ2-1 | TRBD2
TGTGACAGCCGCTCCTATAGCGGGGATACGCAGTATTTT | CDSRSYSGDTQYF | TRBV12-3/TRBV12-4 | . | TRBJ2-3 | TRBD2
TGCAGTGCTAGAGACAACAGGGGGCCCTATGAAAAACTGTTTTTT | CSARDNRGPYEKLFF | TRBV20-1 | . | TRBJ1-4 | TRBD1
TGTGCCACCAGTGATCCCCCGACGGGGAGCTATGGCTACACCTTC | CATSDPPTGSYGYTF | TRBV24-1 | . | TRBJ1-2 | .
TGTGCCAGCAGGAATTACAGGGAACCCTCTGGAAACACCATATATTTT | CASRNYREPSGNTIYF | TRBV6-5 | . | TRBJ1-3 | .
TGTGCCAGCAGCTTCCCGCCCGGGGAGCAGTACTTC | CASSFPPGEQYF | TRBV7-2 | . | TRBJ2-7 | .
TGTGCCAGCAGCTTAATGCCCGGAGCGAACGGGGAGCTGTTTTTT | CASSLMPGANGELFF | TRBV7-2 | . | TRBJ2-2 | .
TGCGCCAGCAGCCAATCCCGGACCTATAATGAAAAACTGTTTTTT | CASSQSRTYNEKLFF | TRBV4-3 | few | TRBJ1-4 | .
TGTGCCAGCAGCTTGTTTGTTAGGAGAGAACCGAACTATGGCTACACCTTC | CASSLFVRREPNYGYTF | TRBV5-4 | . | TRBJ1-2 | .
TGTGCCAGCAGCTTAGAGACAGGGGGCGGTTCACCCCTCCACTTT | CASSLETGGGSPLHF | TRBV7-6 | few | TRBJ1-6 | TRBD1
TGTGCCAGCAGTTCCCAACTAGTGTCCAAAAACATTCAGTACTTC | CASSSQLVSKNIQYF | TRBV27 | few | TRBJ2-4 | .
TGTGCCAGCAGCCCGAGGCAGGACAGGGAACGATCCTACGAGCAGTACTTC | CASSPRQDRERSYEQYF | TRBV7-9 | few | TRBJ2-7 | TRBD1
TGTGCCAGCAGCTTAGGAGGACTAGCGGGGTCGCAAGAGACCCAGTACTTC | CASSLGGLAGSQETQYF | TRBV7-6 | few | TRBJ2-5 | TRBD2
TGCAGTGCTAGAGTTCCGGGACAGGGGACGGGAAACACCATATATTTT | CSARVPGQGTGNTIYF | TRBV20-1 | few | TRBJ1-3 | TRBD1